A single sample gave rise to the 9 T cell receptor beta chains below, sequenced in a study of T cells after yellow fever vaccination. TCRdb fed the 5' RACE reads into MiXCR, producing one record per CDR3 protein. The sample includes around 300,000 distinct CDR3 sequences, roughly 13% of them seen just once. The material sequenced was CD4+ T cells sorted from PBMCs, taken 45 days after the yellow fever booster vaccination. All receptors come from a man aged 25-45 years who received the YFV17D yellow fever vaccine.

V and J are TRBV20-1 and TRBJ2-7, with 7 nucleotides matching TRBD1. V shed 6 bases, J shed 6 bases, and the junction held 8 bases outside the gene matches. This CDR3 comprises 12 residues. Germline V lookup: CDR1 DFQATT, CDR2 SNEGSKA (reference sequence). The CDR3 nucleotides read TGCAGTGCGCCTAGAGGGGGCGGCGAGCAGTACTTC. This codes for CSAPRGGGEQYF.

This clonotype was seen a few times. The gene calls are TRBV5-1 and TRBJ2-7; possible D gene TRBD2, 5 bases. The CDR3 sequence is 15 residues long. Trimming removed 5 bases at V and 7 bases at J, with 22 bases between. Germline CDR1 SGHRS, CDR2 YFSETQ. The CDR3 DNA reads as TGCGCCAGCAGTCCCGCCCAGAGGGCGGAACGGGAGCAGTACTTC. This sequence encodes CASSPAQRAEREQYF.

In its sample, this clonotype was seen a few times. V gene TRBV20-1 combines with J gene TRBJ2-1; 10 bases map to TRBD2. CDR1 DFQATT and CDR2 SNEGSKA come from the germline V gene (reference sequence). CDR3 size: 15 residues. Trimming at V came to 6 bases and at J to 6 bases, leaving 11 bases not matched to a gene. The CDR3 DNA follows: TGCAGTGCCCTTATTCTAGCGGGAGCGAGCAATGAGCAGTTCTTC. Translation gives CSALILAGASNEQFF.

This sequence joins TRBV5-6 and TRBJ2-1; no clear D. The CDR3 loop spans 13 amino acids. The germline V and J ends were trimmed by 4 bases and 10 bases, with 15 bases remaining between them. The germline V gene has CDR1 SGHDT and CDR2 YYEEEE. In DNA, the CDR3 is TGTGCCAGCAGCCCGTCCGGGTGGCGGGAGCAGTTCTTC. Amino acid sequence: CASSPSGWREQFF.

This rearrangement joins TRBV4-3 to TRBJ2-2, with 12 bases that match TRBD2. V shed 1 base, J shed 4 bases, and the junction held 7 bases outside the gene matches. The CDR3 runs 18 residues. Germline loops: CDR1 LGHNA, CDR2 YSLEER. The CDR3 protein is CASSQGSSGRAPTGELFF. The CDR3 nucleotides read TGCGCCAGCAGCCAAGGTTCTAGCGGGAGGGCCCCCACCGGGGAGCTGTTTTTT.

The rearrangement links TRBV12-5 to TRBJ1-5; unclear D gene. Per germline, CDR1 LGHNT and CDR2 FRNRAP. V shed 2 bases and J shed 10 bases, with 6 bases lying between them. The CDR3 has 11 residues. The CDR3 DNA follows: TGTGCTAGTGGTTTGTATGGTCCCCAGCATTTT. Its translation is CASGLYGPQHF.

V is TRBV3-1 and J is TRBJ2-1; TRBD2 might be the D (5 bases). The CDR3 loop spans 12 amino acids. The V gene's germline CDR1 is LGHDT and CDR2 YNNKEL (reference sequence). The V gene lost 1 base and the J gene lost 15 bases, with 13 bases spanning the gap. CDR3 in DNA: TGTGCCAGCAGCCAAGGGGGATGGGAGTCGTTCTTC. Protein: CASSQGGWESFF.

The V call is TRBV5-1, the J call TRBJ2-5, with 9 positions matching TRBD2. Trimming took 4 bases from V and 1 from J; bases not matched to a gene: 5. The CDR3 runs 15 residues. CDR1 is SGHRS, CDR2 YFSETQ, per germline. CDR3: CASSPGTSLQETQYF. DNA for the CDR3: TGCGCCAGCAGCCCCGGGACTAGCCTCCAAGAGACCCAGTACTTC.

This clonotype has a handful of counts. The chain recombines TRBV11-3 with TRBJ2-1, with D possibly TRBD1 on 5 matching bases. CDR3 length: 15 residues. The V gene lost 5 bases and the J gene lost 5 bases, with 16 bases spanning the gap. CDR1 is SGHNT and CDR2 is YENEEA in the germline V gene. The CDR3 spells CASSRTMAVNNEQFF. In DNA form, the CDR3 reads TGTGCCAGCAGCAGGACAATGGCGGTTAACAATGAGCAGTTCTTC.